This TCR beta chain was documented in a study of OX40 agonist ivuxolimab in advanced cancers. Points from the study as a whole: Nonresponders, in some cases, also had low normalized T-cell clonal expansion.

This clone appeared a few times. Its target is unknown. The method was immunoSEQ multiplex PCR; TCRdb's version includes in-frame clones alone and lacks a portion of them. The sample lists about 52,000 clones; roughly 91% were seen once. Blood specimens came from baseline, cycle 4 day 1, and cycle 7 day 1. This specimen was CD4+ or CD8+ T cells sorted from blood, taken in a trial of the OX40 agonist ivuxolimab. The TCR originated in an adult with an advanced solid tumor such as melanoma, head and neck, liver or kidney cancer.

The CDR3 loop reads CASSLAWQTGELFF. The CDR3, as DNA: TGTGCCAGCAGCTTAGCGTGGCAAACCGGGGAGCTGTTTTTT. The chain couples TRBV7-7 to TRBJ2-2; D is unresolved. Between the trimmed V and J ends, which lost 0 bases and 5 bases, there was a span of 7 bases. Germline lookup yields CDR1 SSHAT and CDR2 FNYEAQ (reference sequence). The CDR3 is 14 residues long.